The 8 T cell receptor beta chains below come from one sample, sequenced in a study of cytomegalovirus exposure and HLA in healthy donors (dated by TCRdb to 2017 to 2019). Library construction relied on the immunoSEQ multiplex PCR assay. A mixture of 60 forward primers for TCR Vbeta segments and 13 reverse primers for TCR Jbeta segments was used in the multiplex PCR. What TCRdb holds here is the immuneACCESS table cut down to in-frame rearrangements. Part of the clones is not present; checked against another copy, under half of the missing clones reflect an unresolved V gene, and the others are unexplained. Across this sample there are tens of thousands of clones, with 75% to 80% seen only once. Clones ranked in the top ten supply roughly 6% of the sample. Sequencing was done on a sample of PBMCs. These receptors originate from a female donor in good health and CMV-seronegative.

V gene TRBV28 combines with J gene TRBJ2-7, with 9 bases identical to TRBD2. The germline CDR1 and CDR2 sequences are MDHEN and SYDVKM. This CDR3 is 14 amino acids long. The V segment lost 8 bases and the J segment 5 bases; nucleotides outside the gene matches: 10. CDR3 in DNA: TGTGCCAGCGGGGCGGGAGGGCCTGTTAACGAGCAGTACTTC. It is translated as CASGAGGPVNEQYF.

This chain joins TRBV2 and TRBJ2-5; D is undetermined. Trimming cost V 3 bases and J 5 bases, with 7 bases left between them. The CDR3 sequence is 12 residues long. Germline V lookup: CDR1 SNHLY, CDR2 FYNNEI. CDR3 DNA: TGTGCCAGCAGTGAGCTTCGGGAGACCCAGTACTTC. It codes for CASSELRETQYF.

V is TRBV9 and J is TRBJ2-2, with D perhaps TRBD2 (6 bases). This CDR3 region has 13 residues. The germline V and J ends were trimmed by 4 bases and 5 bases, with 9 bases remaining between them. The germline V gene encodes CDR1 SGDLS and CDR2 YYNGEE. The CDR3 is CASSPTSTGELFF. CDR3 DNA sequence: TGTGCCAGCAGCCCGACTAGTACCGGGGAGCTGTTTTTT.

This clone was seen only once. The CDR3 loop is CASSQPGLIYEQYF. CDR3 bases: TGTGCCAGCTCACAACCGGGACTGATCTACGAGCAGTACTTC. J is TRBJ2-7 and V is TRBV18; tentatively, D is TRBD2 (6 bases). Between the trimmed V and J ends, which lost 4 bases and 3 bases, there was a span of 13 bases. CDR1 KGHSH and CDR2 LQKENI come from the germline V gene. The CDR3 is made up of 14 amino acids.

This clone was picked up a small number of times. The rearrangement uses TRBV6-4 and TRBJ1-1; TRBD1 is a possible D gene (5 bases). The CDR3 runs 13 residues. Trimming cost V 3 bases and J 0 bases, with 5 bases left between them. The V gene's germline CDR1 is MRHNA and CDR2 SNTAGT. This chain's CDR3 is CASSEQVNTEAFF. DNA for the CDR3: TGTGCCAGCAGTGAACAGGTGAACACTGAAGCTTTCTTT.

CDR3 sequence: CASTQDNPYEQYF. CDR3 in DNA: TGTGCCAGCACCCAAGACAACCCCTACGAGCAGTACTTC. This chain uses TRBV6-6 with TRBJ2-7; D unresolved. Germline CDR1 MNHNY, CDR2 SVGAGI (reference sequence). This CDR3 region has 13 residues. Trimming stripped 7 bases from V and 2 bases from J, with 12 bases between.

The rearrangement joins TRBV4-2 to TRBJ2-3, with 8 bases that match TRBD2. V dropped 3 bases and J dropped 1; count of bases not matched to a gene: 3. This CDR3 contains 15 residues. The germline gives CDR1 LGHNA, CDR2 YNFKEQ. CDR3 residues: CASSQEGLGTDTQYF. CDR3 in DNA: TGTGCCAGCAGCCAGGAGGGACTAGGCACAGATACGCAGTATTTT.

The CDR3 region has the DNA TGTGCCAGCAGCTTAAGGGGGGACAGGGGGTCGGAGACCCAGTACTTC. This gives the protein CASSLRGDRGSETQYF. The V call is TRBV7-9, the J call TRBJ2-5; 11 nucleotides line up with TRBD1. After removal of 2 bases from V and 5 bases from J, the junction contained 7 bases not matched to a gene. The CDR3 runs to 16 residues. The germline gives CDR1 SEHNR, CDR2 FQNEAQ (reference sequence).